This record looks at one TCR beta chain sequence and its context. It has no known antigen specificity. Base qualities are not at hand, and no much larger clone is one base apart. TCRbeta CDR3 regions were amplified from genomic DNA using the immunoSEQ Assay, a bias-controlled multiplex PCR. The paper's processing steps were these. Nucleated cell counts per sample were estimated from amplification of reference gene primers within the assay. Sequence reads were collapsed and filtered to measure the absolute abundance of every unique TCRbeta CDR3 rearrangement. For each sample, productive Simpson clonality was calculated by taking the square root of Simpson's diversity index across productive rearrangements. In TCRdb, the immuneACCESS table is reduced to in-frame sequences with V and J assigned. These tables do not hold every clone; where another copy was compared, an unresolved V gene accounts for under half, and the others remain unexplained. V and J calls and clone size are copied from that table; D and trimming were computed from the DNA. Within this sample are approximately 50,000 clones, with 81% of them counted one time only. The ten largest make up roughly 29% of the sample.

Spanning cysteine to phenylalanine, the CDR3 consists of 14 amino acids. Only the CDR3 region is kept as DNA, spanning 42 bases read in frame from base 1. The germline V gene supplies CDR1 SGDLS and CDR2 YYNGEE. Trimming removed 4 bases from V and 2 bases from J, leaving 10 bases between the germline ends. In Seattle, one collaborating source enrolled patients while the infection was active and tracked those patients longitudinally over the course of disease. The collaborating institutions used their own protocols to collect whole blood in K2EDTA tubes. For TCRbeta analysis, collaborators shipped samples as frozen whole blood, isolated PBMCs, or DNA extracted from either of those sample types. The data were obtained in a study of blood T cell repertoires in COVID-19 (dated by TCRdb to 2020 to 2021). Regarding the complete study: The collaborator samples originated in the United States, Italy and Spain and spanned the acute and convalescent phases of COVID-19. The prospective study material was composed of cDNA or gDNA derived from T cells, B-cell-depleted T cells, or PBMCs. Deeply sampled blood TCRbeta repertoires from subjects exposed to, actively infected with, or recovered from COVID-19 were included in the dataset. The repertoires were made available in a free public database intended to serve as a resource for research on the immune response to SARS-CoV-2. The samples were drawn from the first 160 participants of the ongoing ImmuneRACE study and from 1,254 subjects provided by 6 global collaborators. The sample metadata nearly always contained a de-identified subject ID, COVID-19 status, age in years and sex. Where available, HLA class I and class II types were obtained from metadata supplied by the sample provider rather than from assay-based typing.

Overall study outcomes, separate from this receptor: How much clinical and demographic metadata was included differed by source and by participant, and the metadata was provided uncurated.

The clonotype comes from a man between 60 and 70 years old with COVID-19, enrolled during active disease. In this chain, TRBV9 is recombined with TRBJ1-3; a tentative D match to TRBD1 spans 5 bases. Input material: peripheral blood. The CDR3 protein is CASSPGGAGNTIYF. The sequenced DNA is TGTGCCAGCAGCCCCGGGGGGGCTGGAAACACCATATATTTT.